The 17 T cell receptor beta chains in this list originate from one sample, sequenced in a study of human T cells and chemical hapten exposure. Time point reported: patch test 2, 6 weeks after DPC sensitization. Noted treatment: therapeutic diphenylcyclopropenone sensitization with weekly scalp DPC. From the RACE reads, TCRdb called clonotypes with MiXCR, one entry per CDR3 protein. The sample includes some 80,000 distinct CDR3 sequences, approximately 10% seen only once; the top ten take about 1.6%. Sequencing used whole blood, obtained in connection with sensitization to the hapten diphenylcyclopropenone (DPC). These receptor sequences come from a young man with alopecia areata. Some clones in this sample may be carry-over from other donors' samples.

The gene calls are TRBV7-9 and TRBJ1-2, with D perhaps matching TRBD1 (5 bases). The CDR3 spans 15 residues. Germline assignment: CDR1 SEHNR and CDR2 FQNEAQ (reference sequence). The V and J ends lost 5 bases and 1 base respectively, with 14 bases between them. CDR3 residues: CASSLDMGGNYGYTF. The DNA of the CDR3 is TGTGCCAGCAGCCTCGACATGGGGGGTAACTATGGCTACACCTTC.

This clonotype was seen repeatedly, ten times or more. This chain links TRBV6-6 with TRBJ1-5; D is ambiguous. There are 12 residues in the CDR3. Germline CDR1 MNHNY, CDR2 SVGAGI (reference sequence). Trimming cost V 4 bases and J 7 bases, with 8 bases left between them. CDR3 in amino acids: CASSFPGQPQHF. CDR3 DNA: TGTGCCAGCAGTTTTCCCGGGCAGCCCCAGCATTTT.

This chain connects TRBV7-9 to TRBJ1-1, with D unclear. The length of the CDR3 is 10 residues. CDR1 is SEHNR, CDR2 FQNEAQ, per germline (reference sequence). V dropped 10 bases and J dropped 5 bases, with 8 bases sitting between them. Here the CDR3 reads CATRGTEAFF. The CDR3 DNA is TGTGCCACCCGAGGTACTGAAGCTTTCTTT. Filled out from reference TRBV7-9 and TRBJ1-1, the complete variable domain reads DTGVSQNPRHKITKRGQNVTFRCDPISEHNRLYWYRQTLGQGPEFLTYFQNEAQLEKSRLLSDRFSAERPKGSFSTLEIQRTEQGDSAMYLCATRGTEAFFGQGTRLTVV.

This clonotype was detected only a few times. CDR3 sequence reads: CASSYGDRENTEAFF. The CDR3 DNA is TGTGCCAGCAGTTACGGGGACAGGGAAAATACTGAAGCTTTCTTT. The chain joins TRBV6-5 to TRBJ1-1; 9 nucleotides match TRBD1. The CDR3 length is 15 residues. Per the germline V gene, CDR1 is MNHEY and CDR2 is SVGAGI. Trimming cost V 2 bases and J 5 bases; bases outside gene matches: 6.

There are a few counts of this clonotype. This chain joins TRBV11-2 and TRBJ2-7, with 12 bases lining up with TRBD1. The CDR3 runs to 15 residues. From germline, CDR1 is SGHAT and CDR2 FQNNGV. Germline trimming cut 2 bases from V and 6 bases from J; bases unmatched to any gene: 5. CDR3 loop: CASSLYPGQGAEQYF. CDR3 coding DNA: TGTGCCAGCAGCTTATACCCGGGACAGGGGGCCGAGCAGTACTTC. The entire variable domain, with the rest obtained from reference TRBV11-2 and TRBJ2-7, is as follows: EAGVAQSPRYKIIEKRQSVAFWCNPISGHATLYWYQQILGQGPKLLIQFQNNGVVDDSQLPKDRFSAERLKGVDSTLKIQPAKLEDSAVYLCASSLYPGQGAEQYFGPGTRLTVT.

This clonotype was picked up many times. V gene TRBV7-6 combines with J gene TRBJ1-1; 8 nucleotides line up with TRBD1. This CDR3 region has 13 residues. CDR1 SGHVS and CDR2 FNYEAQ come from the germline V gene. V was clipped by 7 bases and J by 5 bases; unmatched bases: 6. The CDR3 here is CASTPRQGTEAFF. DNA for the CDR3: TGTGCCAGCACCCCACGACAGGGGACTGAAGCTTTCTTT.

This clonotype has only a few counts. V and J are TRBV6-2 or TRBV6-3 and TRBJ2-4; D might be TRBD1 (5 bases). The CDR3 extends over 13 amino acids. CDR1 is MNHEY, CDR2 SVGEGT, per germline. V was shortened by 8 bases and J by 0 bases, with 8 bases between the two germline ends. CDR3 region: CASGQLAKNIQYF. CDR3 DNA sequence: TGTGCCAGCGGACAACTAGCCAAAAACATTCAGTACTTC.

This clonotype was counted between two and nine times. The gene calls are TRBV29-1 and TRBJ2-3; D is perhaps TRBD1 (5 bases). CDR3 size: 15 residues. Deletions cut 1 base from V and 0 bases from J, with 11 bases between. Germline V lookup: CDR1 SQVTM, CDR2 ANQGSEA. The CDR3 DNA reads TGCAGCGTTGAAGGGGCCAGGGATAGCACAGATACGCAGTATTTT. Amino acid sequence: CSVEGARDSTDTQYF.

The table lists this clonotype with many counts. The DNA for the CDR3 is TGCAGTGCGAGTAATACCCCTAGGAGCTATGGCTACACCTTC. Its protein product is CSASNTPRSYGYTF. V usage is TRBV20-1 and J usage is TRBJ1-2; no reliable D call. V lost 6 bases, J lost 4 bases, and 18 bases lay in between. The CDR3 runs to 14 residues. Looked up from germline, CDR1 is DFQATT and CDR2 is SNEGSKA (reference sequence).

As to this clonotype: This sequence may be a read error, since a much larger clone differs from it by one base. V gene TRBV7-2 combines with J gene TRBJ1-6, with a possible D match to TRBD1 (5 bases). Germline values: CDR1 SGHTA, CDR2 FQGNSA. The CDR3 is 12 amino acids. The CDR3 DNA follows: TGTGTCAGCAGCTTAGACAGTTCACCCCTCCACTTT. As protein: CVSSLDSSPLHF.

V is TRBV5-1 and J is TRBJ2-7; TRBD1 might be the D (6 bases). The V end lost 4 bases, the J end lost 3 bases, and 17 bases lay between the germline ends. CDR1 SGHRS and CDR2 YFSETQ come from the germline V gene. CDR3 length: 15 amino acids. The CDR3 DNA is TGCGCCAGCAGCCCCGACAGGAGCACCCTCTACGAGCAGTACGTC. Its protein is CASSPDRSTLYEQYV.

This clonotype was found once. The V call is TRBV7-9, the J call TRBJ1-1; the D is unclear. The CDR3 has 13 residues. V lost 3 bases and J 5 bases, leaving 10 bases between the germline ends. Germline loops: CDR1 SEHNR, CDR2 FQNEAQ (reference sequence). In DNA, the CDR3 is TGTGCCAGCAGCTTTGGTCTGCGTACTGAAGCTTTCTTT. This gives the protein CASSFGLRTEAFF.

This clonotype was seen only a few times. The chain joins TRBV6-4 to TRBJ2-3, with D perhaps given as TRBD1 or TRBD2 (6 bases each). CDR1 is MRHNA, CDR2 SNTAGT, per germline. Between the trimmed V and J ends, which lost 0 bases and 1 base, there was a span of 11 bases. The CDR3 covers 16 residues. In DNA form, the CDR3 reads TGTGCCAGCAGTGACTCTACGGGGGCCGGCACAGATACGCAGTATTTT. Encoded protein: CASSDSTGAGTDTQYF.

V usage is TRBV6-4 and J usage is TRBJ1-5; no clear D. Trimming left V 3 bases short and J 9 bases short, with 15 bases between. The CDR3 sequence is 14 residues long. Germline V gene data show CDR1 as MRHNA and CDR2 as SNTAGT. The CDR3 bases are TGTGCCAGCAGTGAAGGACGGTTCAGTGGGCCCCAGCATTTT. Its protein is CASSEGRFSGPQHF.

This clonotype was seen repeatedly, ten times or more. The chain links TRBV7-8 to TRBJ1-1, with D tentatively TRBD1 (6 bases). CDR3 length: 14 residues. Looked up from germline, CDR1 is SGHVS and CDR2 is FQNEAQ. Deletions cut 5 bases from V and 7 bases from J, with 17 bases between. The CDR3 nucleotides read TGTGCCAGCAGCCGACCTCCAGGGGCCCTTGAAGCTTTCTTT. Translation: CASSRPPGALEAFF.

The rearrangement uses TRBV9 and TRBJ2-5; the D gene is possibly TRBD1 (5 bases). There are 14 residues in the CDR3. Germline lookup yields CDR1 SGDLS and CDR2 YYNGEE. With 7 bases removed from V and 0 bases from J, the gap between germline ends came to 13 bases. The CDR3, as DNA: TGTGCCAGCGCCCGACAGTTGAACCAAGAGACCCAGTACTTC. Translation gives CASARQLNQETQYF.

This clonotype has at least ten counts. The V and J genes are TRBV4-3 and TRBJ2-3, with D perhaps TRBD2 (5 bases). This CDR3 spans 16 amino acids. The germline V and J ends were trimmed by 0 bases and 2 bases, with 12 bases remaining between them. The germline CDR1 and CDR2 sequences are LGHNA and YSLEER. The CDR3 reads CASSQDIRGNTDTQYF. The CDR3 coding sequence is TGCGCCAGCAGCCAAGATATACGGGGAAACACAGATACGCAGTATTTT.